This T cell receptor beta chain came from a study of blood T cell repertoires in COVID-19. Study-level information: COVID-19 samples, acute and convalescent, were from the United States, Italy and Spain. T cells, B-cell-depleted T cells, or PBMCs provided the cDNA or gDNA that served as material.

Comments on this clone: An end of the junction does not agree with germline; a read error may underlie this.

Authors' analysis steps: Estimates of nucleated cell counts were drawn from the amplification of reference gene primers. The method was immunoSEQ multiplex PCR; TCRdb's version includes in-frame clones alone and lacks a portion of them. V, J and clone size were drawn from that table, and D and trimming were deduced from the DNA. The data show under 130,000 clones, 89% seen once. The sequenced sample was peripheral blood. The sequence derives from a woman older than 75 in a cohort sampled during active COVID-19.

This chain's CDR3 is CASRIGGDTGELFF. The CDR3 DNA reads as TGTGCCAGTAGGATAGGGGGGGACACCGGGGAGCTGTTTTTT. This chain connects TRBV19 to TRBJ2-2; maybe TRBD2 (7 bases). The CDR3 spans 14 residues. Germline V gene sequence: CDR1 LNHDA, CDR2 SQIVND (reference sequence).